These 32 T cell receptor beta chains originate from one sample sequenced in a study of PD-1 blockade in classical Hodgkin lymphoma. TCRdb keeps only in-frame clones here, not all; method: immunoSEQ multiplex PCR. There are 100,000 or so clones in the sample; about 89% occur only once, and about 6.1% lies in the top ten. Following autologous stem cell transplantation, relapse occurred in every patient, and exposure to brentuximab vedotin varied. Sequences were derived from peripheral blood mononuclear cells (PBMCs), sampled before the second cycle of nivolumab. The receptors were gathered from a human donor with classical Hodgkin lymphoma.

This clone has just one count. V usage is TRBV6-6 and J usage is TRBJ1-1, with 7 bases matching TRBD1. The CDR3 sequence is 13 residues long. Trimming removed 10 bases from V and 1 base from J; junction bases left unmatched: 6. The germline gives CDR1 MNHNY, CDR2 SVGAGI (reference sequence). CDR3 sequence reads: CAIRGTENTEAFF. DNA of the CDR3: TGTGCCATCAGGGGGACCGAGAACACTGAAGCTTTCTTT.

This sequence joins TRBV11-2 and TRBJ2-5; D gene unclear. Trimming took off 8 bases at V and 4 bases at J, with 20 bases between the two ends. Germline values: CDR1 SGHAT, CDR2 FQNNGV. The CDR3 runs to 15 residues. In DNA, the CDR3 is TGTGCCAGCTCCCCTCGATGGGCGGATGCAGAGACCCAGTACTTC. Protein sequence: CASSPRWADAETQYF.

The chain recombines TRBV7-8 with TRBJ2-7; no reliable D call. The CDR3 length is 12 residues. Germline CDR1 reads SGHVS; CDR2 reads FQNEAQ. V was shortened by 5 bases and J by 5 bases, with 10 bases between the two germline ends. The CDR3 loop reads CASSDDRDEQYF. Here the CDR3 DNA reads TGTGCCAGCAGCGATGACCGGGACGAGCAGTACTTC.

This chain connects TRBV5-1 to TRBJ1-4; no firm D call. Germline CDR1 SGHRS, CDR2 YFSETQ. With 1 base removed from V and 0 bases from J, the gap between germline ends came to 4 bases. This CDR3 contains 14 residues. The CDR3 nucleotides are TGCGCCAGCAGCTTGCGGGCAACTAATGAAAAACTGTTTTTT. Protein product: CASSLRATNEKLFF.

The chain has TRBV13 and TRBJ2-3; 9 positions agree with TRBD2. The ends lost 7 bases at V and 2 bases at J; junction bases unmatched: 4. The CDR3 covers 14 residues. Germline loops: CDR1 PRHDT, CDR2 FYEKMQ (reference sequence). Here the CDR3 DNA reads TGTGCCAGCACCCAGCGGGGGGTCACAGATACGCAGTATTTT. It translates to CASTQRGVTDTQYF.

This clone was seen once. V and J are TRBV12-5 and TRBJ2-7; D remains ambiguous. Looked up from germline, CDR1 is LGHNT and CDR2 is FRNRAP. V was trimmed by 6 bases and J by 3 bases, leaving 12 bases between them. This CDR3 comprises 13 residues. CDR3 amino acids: CASGPPSFYEQYF. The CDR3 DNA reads TGTGCTAGTGGCCCCCCCTCCTTCTACGAGCAGTACTTC.

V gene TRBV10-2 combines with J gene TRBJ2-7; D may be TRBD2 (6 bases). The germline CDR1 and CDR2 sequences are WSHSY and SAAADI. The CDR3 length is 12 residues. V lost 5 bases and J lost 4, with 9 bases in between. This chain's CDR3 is CASSSSGYEQYF. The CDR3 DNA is TGCGCCAGCAGTTCCAGCGGGTACGAGCAGTACTTC.

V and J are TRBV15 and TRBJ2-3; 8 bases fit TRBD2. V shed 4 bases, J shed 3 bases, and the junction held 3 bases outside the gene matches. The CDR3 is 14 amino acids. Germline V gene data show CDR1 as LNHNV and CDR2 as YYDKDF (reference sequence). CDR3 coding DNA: TGTGCCACCAGCACCGGGGGGGTAACAGATACGCAGTATTTT. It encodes CATSTGGVTDTQYF.

The CDR3 here is CASSYPPGTLSPLHF. The CDR3 nucleotides read TGTGCCAGCAGTTACCCCCCCGGGACCCTGTCACCCCTCCACTTT. The chain is built from TRBV6-6 and TRBJ1-6; a weak D match, TRBD1 (5 bases). This CDR3 spans 15 amino acids. V was trimmed by 2 bases and J by 10 bases, leaving 15 bases between them. CDR1 MNHNY and CDR2 SVGAGI come from the germline V gene (reference sequence).

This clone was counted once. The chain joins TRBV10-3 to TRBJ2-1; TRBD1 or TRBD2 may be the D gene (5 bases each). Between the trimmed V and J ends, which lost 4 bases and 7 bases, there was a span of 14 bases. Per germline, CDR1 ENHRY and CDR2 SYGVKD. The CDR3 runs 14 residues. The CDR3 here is CAISAQDFRNEQFF. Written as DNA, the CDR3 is TGTGCCATCAGTGCACAGGACTTTAGGAATGAGCAGTTCTTC.

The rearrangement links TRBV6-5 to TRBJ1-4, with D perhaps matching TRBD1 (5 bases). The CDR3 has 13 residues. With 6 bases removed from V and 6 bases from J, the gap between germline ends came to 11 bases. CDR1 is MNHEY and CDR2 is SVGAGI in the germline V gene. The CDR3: CASSDSSYEKLFF. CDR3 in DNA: TGTGCCAGCAGCGACAGTTCGTATGAAAAACTGTTTTTT.

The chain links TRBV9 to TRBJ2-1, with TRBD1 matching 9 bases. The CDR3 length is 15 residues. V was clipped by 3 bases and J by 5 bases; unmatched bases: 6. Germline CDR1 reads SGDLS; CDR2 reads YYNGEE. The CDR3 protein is CASSARTGVNNEQFF. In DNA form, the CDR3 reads TGTGCCAGCAGCGCCCGGACAGGGGTAAACAATGAGCAGTTCTTC.

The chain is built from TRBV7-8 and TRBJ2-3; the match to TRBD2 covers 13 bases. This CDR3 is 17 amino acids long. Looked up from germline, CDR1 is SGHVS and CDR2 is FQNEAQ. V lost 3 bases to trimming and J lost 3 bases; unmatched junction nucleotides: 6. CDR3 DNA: TGTGCCAGCAGCTTGAGGACTAGCGGGGGATTAACAGATACGCAGTATTTT. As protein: CASSLRTSGGLTDTQYF. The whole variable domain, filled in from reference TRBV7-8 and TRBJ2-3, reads GAGVSQSPRYKVAKRGQDVALRCDPISGHVSLFWYQQALGQGPEFLTYFQNEAQLDKSGLPSDRFFAERPEGSVSTLKIQRTQQEDSAVYLCASSLRTSGGLTDTQYFGPGTRLTVL.

CDR3 sequence: CASSHARQGVDYGYTF. The DNA of the CDR3 is TGTGCCAGCAGCCATGCCCGACAGGGGGTAGACTATGGCTACACCTTC. The chain uses TRBV5-4 and TRBJ1-2; the match to TRBD1 covers 9 bases. The V gene end was trimmed by 4 bases and the J gene end by 3 bases; junction bases not matched to a gene: 10. CDR1 and CDR2 from the germline V gene are SGHNT and YYREEE (reference sequence). This CDR3 is built from 16 residues. Together with reference TRBV5-4 and TRBJ1-2, the CDR3 gives the full variable domain: ETGVTQSPTHLIKTRGQQVTLRCSSQSGHNTVSWYQQALGQGPQFIFQYYREEENGRGNFPPRFSGLQFPNYSSELNVNALELDDSALYLCASSHARQGVDYGYTFGSGTRLTVV.

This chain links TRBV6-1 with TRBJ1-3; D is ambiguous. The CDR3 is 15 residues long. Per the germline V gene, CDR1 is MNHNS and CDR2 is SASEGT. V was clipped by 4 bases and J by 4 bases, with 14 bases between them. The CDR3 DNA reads TGTGCCAGCAGTGTCGTGGGCACCGGGGGAAACACCATATATTTT. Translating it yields CASSVVGTGGNTIYF.

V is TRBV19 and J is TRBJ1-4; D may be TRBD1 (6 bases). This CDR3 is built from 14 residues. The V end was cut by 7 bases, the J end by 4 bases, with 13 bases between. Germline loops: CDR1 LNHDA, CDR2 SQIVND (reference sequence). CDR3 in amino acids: CASTTGKDNEKLFF. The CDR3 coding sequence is TGTGCCAGTACCACAGGGAAGGATAATGAAAAACTGTTTTTT.

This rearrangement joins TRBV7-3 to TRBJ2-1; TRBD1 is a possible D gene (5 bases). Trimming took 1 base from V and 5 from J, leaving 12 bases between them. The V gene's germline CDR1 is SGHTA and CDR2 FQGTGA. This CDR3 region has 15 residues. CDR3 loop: CASSLRVPGNNEQFF. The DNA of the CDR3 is TGTGCCAGCAGCTTAAGGGTCCCAGGGAACAATGAGCAGTTCTTC.

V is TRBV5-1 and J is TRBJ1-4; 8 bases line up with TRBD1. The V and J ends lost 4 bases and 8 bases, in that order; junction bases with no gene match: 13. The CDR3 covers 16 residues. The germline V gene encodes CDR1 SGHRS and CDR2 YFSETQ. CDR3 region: CASSPGTGEGGEKLFF. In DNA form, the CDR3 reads TGCGCCAGCAGCCCCGGGACAGGAGAAGGGGGCGAAAAACTGTTTTTT.

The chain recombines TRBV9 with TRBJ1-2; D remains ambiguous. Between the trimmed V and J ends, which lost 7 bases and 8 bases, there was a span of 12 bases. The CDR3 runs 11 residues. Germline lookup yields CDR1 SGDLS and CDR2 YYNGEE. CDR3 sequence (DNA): TGTGCCAGCGGTCGGTCGGCGGGCTACACCTTC. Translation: CASGRSAGYTF. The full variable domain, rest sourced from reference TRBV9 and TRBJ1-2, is DSGVTQTPKHLITATGQRVTLRCSPRSGDLSVYWYQQSLDQGLQFLIQYYNGEERAKGNILERFSAQQFPDLHSELNLSSLELGDSALYFCASGRSAGYTFGSGTRLTVV.

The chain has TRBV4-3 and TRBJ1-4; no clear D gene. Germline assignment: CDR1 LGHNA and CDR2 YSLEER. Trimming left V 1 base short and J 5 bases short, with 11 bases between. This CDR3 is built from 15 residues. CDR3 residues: CASSQGPASNEKLFF. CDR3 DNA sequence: TGCGCCAGCAGCCAAGGTCCCGCTTCAAATGAAAAACTGTTTTTT.

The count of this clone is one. The CDR3 nucleotides read TGTGCCAGCGGGGCCCAAGGTGAAAAACTGTTTTTT. Its protein is CASGAQGEKLFF. This sequence joins TRBV9 and TRBJ1-4; tentative D call: TRBD1 (5 bases). V was trimmed by 7 bases and J by 7 bases, leaving 11 bases between them. The CDR3 extends over 12 amino acids. Germline CDR1 and CDR2: SGDLS and YYNGEE.

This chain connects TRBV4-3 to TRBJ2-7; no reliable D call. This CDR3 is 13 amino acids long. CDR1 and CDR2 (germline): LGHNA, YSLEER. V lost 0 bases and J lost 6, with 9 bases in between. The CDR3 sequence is CASSQDQFGEQYF. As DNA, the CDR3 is TGCGCCAGCAGCCAAGATCAGTTCGGCGAGCAGTACTTC.

DNA for the CDR3: TGTGCCAGCAGTCCCCCCGGGGCCCTGGGCTCCTACGAGCAGTACTTC. Amino acids: CASSPPGALGSYEQYF. V is TRBV6-6 and J is TRBJ2-7; D might be TRBD1 or TRBD2, each matching 5 bases. This CDR3 comprises 16 residues. Germline V gives CDR1 MNHNY, CDR2 SVGAGI (reference sequence). Trimming pared 5 bases from V and 0 bases from J, leaving 17 bases between.

CDR3 loop: CASSRGGILGGDGETQYF. The CDR3 nucleotides are TGTGCCAGCTCCCGGGGAGGGATTTTGGGGGGCGACGGAGAGACCCAGTACTTC. This rearrangement joins TRBV25-1 to TRBJ2-5, with a weak D call TRBD2 (7 bases). The CDR3 length is 18 residues. V lost 8 bases to trimming and J lost 4 bases, with 29 bases between them. Germline V gives CDR1 MGHDK, CDR2 SYGVNS.

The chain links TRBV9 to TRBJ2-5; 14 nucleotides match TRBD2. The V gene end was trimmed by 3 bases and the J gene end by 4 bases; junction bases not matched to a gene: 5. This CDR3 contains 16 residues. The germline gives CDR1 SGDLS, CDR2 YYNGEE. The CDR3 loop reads CASSGIGTSGGETQYF. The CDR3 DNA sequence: TGTGCCAGCAGCGGTATCGGGACTAGCGGGGGAGAGACCCAGTACTTC.

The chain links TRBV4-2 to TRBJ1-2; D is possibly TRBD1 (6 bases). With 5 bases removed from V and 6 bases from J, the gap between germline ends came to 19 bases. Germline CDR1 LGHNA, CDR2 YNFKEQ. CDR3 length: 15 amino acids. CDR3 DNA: TGTGCCAGCAGCTTGGCCGGGTCAGGGGCGCATGGCTACACCTTC. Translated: CASSLAGSGAHGYTF.

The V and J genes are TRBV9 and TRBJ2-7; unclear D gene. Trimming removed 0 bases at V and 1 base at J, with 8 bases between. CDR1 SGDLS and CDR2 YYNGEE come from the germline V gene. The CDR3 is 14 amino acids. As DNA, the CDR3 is TGTGCCAGCAGCGTAGAATGGGGATCCTACGAGCAGTACTTC. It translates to CASSVEWGSYEQYF. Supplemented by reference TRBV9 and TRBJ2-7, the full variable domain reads DSGVTQTPKHLITATGQRVTLRCSPRSGDLSVYWYQQSLDQGLQFLIQYYNGEERAKGNILERFSAQQFPDLHSELNLSSLELGDSALYFCASSVEWGSYEQYFGPGTRLTVT.

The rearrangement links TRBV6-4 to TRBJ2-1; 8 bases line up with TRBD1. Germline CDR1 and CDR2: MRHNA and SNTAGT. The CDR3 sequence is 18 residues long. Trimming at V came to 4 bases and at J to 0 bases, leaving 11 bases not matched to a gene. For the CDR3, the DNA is TGTGCCAGCAGTGTGACAGGGGCCTCATCGGCCTCCTACAATGAGCAGTTCTTC. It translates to CASSVTGASSASYNEQFF.

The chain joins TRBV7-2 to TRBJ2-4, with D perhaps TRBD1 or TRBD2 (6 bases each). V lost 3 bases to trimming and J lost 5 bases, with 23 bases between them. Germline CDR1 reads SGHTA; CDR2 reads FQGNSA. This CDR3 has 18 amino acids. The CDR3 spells CASSLGPWGARWENIQYF. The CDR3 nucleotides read TGTGCCAGCAGCTTGGGACCATGGGGGGCGAGGTGGGAAAACATTCAGTACTTC.

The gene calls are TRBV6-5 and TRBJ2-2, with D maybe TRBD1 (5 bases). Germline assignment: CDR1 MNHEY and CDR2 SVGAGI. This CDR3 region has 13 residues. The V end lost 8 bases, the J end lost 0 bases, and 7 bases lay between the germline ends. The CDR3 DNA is TGTGCCAGCCAGGGAACGAACACCGGGGAGCTGTTTTTT. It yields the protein CASQGTNTGELFF.

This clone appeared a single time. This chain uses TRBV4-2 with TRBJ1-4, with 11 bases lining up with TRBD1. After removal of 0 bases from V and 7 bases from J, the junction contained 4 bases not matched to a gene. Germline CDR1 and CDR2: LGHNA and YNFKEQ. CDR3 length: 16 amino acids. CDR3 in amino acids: CASSQDGGTGGEKLFF. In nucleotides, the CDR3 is TGTGCCAGCAGCCAAGATGGGGGGACAGGGGGTGAAAAACTGTTTTTT.

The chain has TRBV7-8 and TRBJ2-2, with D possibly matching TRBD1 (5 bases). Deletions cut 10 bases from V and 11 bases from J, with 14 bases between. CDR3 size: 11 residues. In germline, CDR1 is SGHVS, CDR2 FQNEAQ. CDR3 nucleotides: TGTGCCACCGGTCAGGGTGGAGAGCTGTTTTTT. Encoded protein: CATGQGGELFF.